The rows below give T cell receptor beta chains drawn from one sample of a study of blood T cell repertoires in COVID-19. Some clones are missing from TCRdb's copy, which holds only in-frame ones; the method was immunoSEQ multiplex PCR. The sample lists roughly 350,000 clones; under 95% were seen once. The sequencing input was PBMCs or T cells enriched from blood (not recorded which). Receptors originate from a woman in her 30s who had recovered from COVID-19. The CDR3 runs from the conserved cysteine through the conserved F or W. The order of the fields is V gene, D gene, J gene, clone size, CDR3 length, CDR3 protein, CDR3 DNA. A D gene is named only where the DNA matches it firmly. Size values are once, few and many counts, or a class for expanded clones, and some rows have none.

>TRBV27|.|TRBJ1-2|.|13
CASSLRQTHGYTF
TGTGCCAGCAGTTTAAGACAGACACATGGCTACACCTTC
>TRBV19|TRBD2|TRBJ2-5|.|15
CASSIGTRGGETQYF
TGTGCCAGTAGTATAGGGACTAGGGGTGGGGAGACCCAGTACTTC
>TRBV6-5|TRBD1|TRBJ2-7|.|14
CASSSLGTGGEQYF
TGTGCCAGCAGTTCACTAGGGACAGGGGGCGAGCAGTACTTC
>TRBV13|.|TRBJ2-1|.|15
CASSLQGPVGNEQFF
TGTGCCAGCAGTCTACAGGGTCCGGTTGGCAATGAGCAGTTCTTC
>TRBV14|TRBD1|TRBJ1-5|.|16
CASSQEPGTGKKPQHF
TGTGCCAGCAGCCAAGAACCCGGGACAGGTAAGAAGCCCCAGCATTTT
>TRBV10-3|TRBD1|TRBJ1-5|.|13
CAIRQGADQPQHF
TGTGCCATTCGACAGGGGGCTGATCAGCCCCAGCATTTT
>TRBV5-6|.|TRBJ1-1|.|14
CASSLGLSGGEAFF
TGTGCCAGCAGCTTGGGTCTATCGGGGGGCGAAGCTTTCTTT
>TRBV7-6|.|TRBJ1-4|once|15
CASSPWTETNEKLFF
TGTGCCAGCAGCCCCTGGACAGAAACTAATGAAAAACTGTTTTTT
>TRBV7-9|.|TRBJ2-7|.|15
CASSPRTASSYEQYF
TGTGCCAGCAGCCCCCGGACAGCGAGCTCCTACGAGCAGTACTTC
>TRBV19|.|TRBJ2-5|few|11
CASSIRETQYF
TGTGCCAGTAGTATTAGAGAGACCCAGTACTTC
>TRBV4-3|TRBD2|TRBJ2-7|once|17
CASSQELGAGADYEQYF
TGCGCCAGCAGCCAAGAATTAGGAGCGGGGGCCGACTACGAGCAGTACTTC
>TRBV18|TRBD2|TRBJ2-7|.|16
CASSRSGTSGSYEQYF
TGTGCCAGCTCACGTTCCGGGACTAGCGGCTCCTACGAGCAGTACTTC
>TRBV28|TRBD1|TRBJ1-2|once|12
CASSQGAEGYTF
TGTGCCAGTTCACAGGGGGCCGAAGGCTACACCTTC
>TRBV6-6|TRBD1|TRBJ1-3|.|16
CASSRQGASSGNTIYF
TGTGCCAGCAGTCGACAGGGGGCGAGTTCTGGAAACACCATATATTTT
>TRBV7-9|TRBD1|TRBJ1-2|.|14
CASRRFLTGDGYTF
TGTGCCAGCAGACGATTCCTGACAGGGGACGGCTACACCTTC
>TRBV2|.|TRBJ2-3|.|15
CASSYGTGGVDTQYF
TGTGCCAGCAGTTACGGTACGGGCGGGGTAGATACGCAGTATTTT
>TRBV11-2|.|TRBJ2-2|.|13
CASSWGVTGELFF
TGTGCCAGCAGCTGGGGAGTCACCGGGGAGCTGTTTTTT
>TRBV13|.|TRBJ1-1|.|15
CASSSSPGQHTEAFF
TGTGCCAGCAGCTCCTCCCCGGGACAACACACTGAAGCTTTCTTT
>TRBV12-3/TRBV12-4|.|TRBJ2-2|.|13
CAIRALNTGELFF
TGTGCCATCAGGGCCCTGAACACCGGGGAGCTGTTTTTT
>TRBV25-1|.|TRBJ2-7|.|13
CASRPPGSYEQYF
TGTGCCAGCAGGCCCCCCGGCTCCTACGAGCAGTACTTC
>TRBV9|TRBD2|TRBJ2-5|.|15
CASSVESSGQETQYF
TGTGCCAGCAGCGTAGAGTCTAGCGGACAAGAGACCCAGTACTTC
>TRBV6-2/TRBV6-3|.|TRBJ1-2|.|13
CASSYSGAIYYTF
TGTGCCAGCAGTTACTCGGGGGCGATATACTACACCTTC
>TRBV5-4|TRBD2|TRBJ2-7|.|14
CASSLKTSLNEQYF
TGTGCCAGCAGCTTGAAGACTAGCCTTAACGAGCAGTACTTC
>TRBV5-6|.|TRBJ1-2|.|13
CASSLGGYYGYTF
TGTGCCAGCAGCTTGGGCGGCTACTATGGCTACACCTTC
>TRBV27|.|TRBJ2-2|.|14
CASMRGGGVGELFF
TGTGCCAGCATGCGAGGTGGCGGGGTCGGGGAGCTGTTTTTT
>TRBV9|TRBD2|TRBJ2-3|.|16
CASSGVAGAYTDTQYF
TGTGCCAGCAGCGGCGTAGCGGGGGCCTACACAGATACGCAGTATTTT
>TRBV5-1|TRBD1|TRBJ2-7|.|16
CASSLRAGQGRYEQYF
TGCGCCAGCAGCTTGAGGGCGGGACAGGGGAGGTACGAGCAGTACTTC
>TRBV19|.|TRBJ2-7|.|16
CASSIYPGMSSYEQYF
TGTGCCAGTAGTATATATCCAGGGATGAGCTCCTACGAGCAGTACTTC
>TRBV28|TRBD1|TRBJ1-3|once|16
CASSLSGQGVGNTIYF
TGTGCCAGCAGTTTAAGTGGTCAGGGGGTAGGAAACACCATATATTTT
>TRBV2|.|TRBJ1-1|.|11
CASSDGLPAFF
TGTGCCAGCAGTGACGGACTCCCCGCTTTCTTT
>TRBV9|.|TRBJ2-3|.|14
CASSHIAGTDTQYF
TGTGCCAGCAGCCACATTGCTGGCACAGATACGCAGTATTTT
>TRBV19|.|TRBJ2-5|.|15
CASSIQTGSQETQYF
TGTGCCAGTAGTATCCAGACAGGCTCACAAGAGACCCAGTACTTC
>TRBV19|TRBD1|TRBJ1-5|.|16
CASSMRTGRGNQPQHF
TGTGCCAGTAGTATGAGGACAGGGCGAGGCAATCAGCCCCAGCATTTT
>TRBV7-3|TRBD2|TRBJ2-3|.|15
CASSPGSGATDTQYF
TGTGCCAGCAGCCCCGGAAGCGGGGCCACAGATACGCAGTATTTT
>TRBV13|.|TRBJ2-3|.|13
CASSLVARGTQYF
TGTGCCAGCAGCTTGGTAGCTCGGGGGACGCAGTATTTT
>TRBV19|.|TRBJ1-4|.|14
CASSMAATNEKLFF
TGTGCCAGTAGTATGGCCGCAACTAATGAAAAACTGTTTTTT
>TRBV7-3|.|TRBJ1-1|.|13
CASSSTWEAEAFF
TGTGCCAGCAGCTCAACCTGGGAGGCTGAAGCTTTCTTT
>TRBV7-9|.|TRBJ1-2|.|15
CASSQPGTPNYGYTF
TGTGCCAGCAGCCAACCAGGGACACCCAACTATGGCTACACCTTC
>TRBV7-7|TRBD2|TRBJ2-7|once|15
CASSPRAGGVGEQYF
TGTGCTAGCAGCCCCCGCGCGGGGGGCGTGGGTGAGCAGTACTTC
>TRBV11-1|.|TRBJ2-2|.|14
CASTPGSYTGELFF
TGTGCCAGCACCCCGGGGTCCTACACCGGGGAGCTGTTTTTT
>TRBV5-6|TRBD2|TRBJ2-1|.|14
CASSSREGWNEQFF
TGTGCCAGCAGCTCCAGGGAGGGGTGGAATGAGCAGTTCTTC
>TRBV5-8|.|TRBJ2-1|.|11
CASSSVYEQFF
TGTGCCAGCAGCTCAGTTTATGAGCAGTTCTTC
>TRBV6-2/TRBV6-3|.|TRBJ1-1|.|18
CASSYSTTGQLRTTEAFF
TGTGCCAGCAGTTACTCGACGACAGGACAGCTCCGGACCACTGAAGCTTTCTTT
>TRBV5-1|.|TRBJ1-2|.|14
CASSLEGEPYGYTF
TGCGCCAGCAGCTTGGAGGGGGAACCCTATGGCTACACCTTC
>TRBV4-1|TRBD2|TRBJ2-5|.|14
CASSPIAGGETQYF
TGCGCCAGCAGCCCTATAGCGGGAGGAGAGACCCAGTACTTC
>TRBV4-2|.|TRBJ2-3|.|17
CASSQGGSSGSTDTQYF
TGTGCCAGCAGCCAAGGGGGTTCAAGCGGGAGCACAGATACGCAGTATTTT
>TRBV14|TRBD2|TRBJ2-1|.|16
CASSLIAGADYNEQFF
TGTGCCAGCAGCCTAATAGCGGGGGCCGACTACAATGAGCAGTTCTTC
>TRBV2|.|TRBJ1-5|.|13
CASRGLGGGPQHF
TGTGCCAGCAGAGGACTGGGGGGAGGGCCCCAGCATTTT
>TRBV2|TRBD1|TRBJ1-4|once|15
CASIKGTGGREKLFF
TGTGCCAGCATCAAGGGGACAGGGGGGCGGGAAAAACTGTTTTTT
>TRBV24-1|.|TRBJ2-7|once|15
CATSGRKASSYEQYF
TGTGCCACCAGTGGGAGGAAGGCGAGCTCCTACGAGCAGTACTTC
>TRBV6-5|TRBD1|TRBJ2-1|.|15
CASRRQGVGTNEQFF
TGTGCCAGCAGACGACAGGGGGTAGGAACCAATGAGCAGTTCTTC
>TRBV29-1|.|TRBJ1-2|.|13
CSVGTRLLRGYTF
TGCAGCGTGGGGACTCGACTGTTGCGGGGCTACACCTTC
>TRBV5-4|.|TRBJ2-7|.|14
CASSPSGGIYEQYF
TGTGCCAGCAGCCCCAGCGGAGGGATCTACGAGCAGTACTTC
>TRBV7-3|.|TRBJ2-3|.|17
CASSLPEGAMSADTQYF
TGTGCCAGCAGCCTTCCGGAGGGGGCGATGAGCGCAGATACGCAGTATTTT
>TRBV28|.|TRBJ1-1|.|12
CASSSTSTEAFF
TGTGCCAGCAGTTCCACAAGCACTGAAGCTTTCTTT